The present TCR beta chain was sequenced within a study of blood T cell repertoires in COVID-19. About the study: Samples taken during acute and convalescent COVID-19 were collected in the United States, Italy and Spain. The cDNA or gDNA used as material had been derived from T cells, B-cell-depleted T cells, or PBMCs.

This CDR3 region has 16 residues. V shed 1 base, J shed 5 bases, and the junction held 9 bases outside the gene matches. Germline CDR1 SGHRS, CDR2 YFSETQ. In the source study's methods: For nucleated cells, counts were estimated from reference gene primer amplification. Assay used: immunoSEQ multiplex PCR; TCRdb lists only in-frame clones, some missing. V and J calls and clone size are given by that table; D and trimming were obtained from the DNA. The sample consists of about 40,000 clones, just under 85% of them appearing once. The receptor was derived from a woman in her sixties or seventies with acute or convalescent COVID-19. The J gene is TRBJ1-1, the V gene TRBV5-1; 9 nucleotides line up with TRBD1. What was sequenced was peripheral blood. The DNA for the CDR3 is TGCGCCAGCAGCTTGTCGGGACAGGGCCGTCGGACTGAAGCTTTCTTT. Its protein is CASSLSGQGRRTEAFF.